A single sample gave rise to the 5 T cell receptor beta chains below, sequenced in a study of cytomegalovirus exposure and HLA in healthy donors. 13 Jbeta primers and 60 Vbeta primers were used for the PCR. Generated by immunoSEQ multiplex PCR, the TCRdb table keeps only in-frame clones and is missing some. The top ten hold less than 0.35% of the sample, which has about 200,000 clones, 65% to 90% seen once. Input material: PBMCs. The source of these receptors is a woman aged 30 to 39 in good health and CMV-seronegative.

Only one count was recorded for this clone. CDR3 nucleotide sequence: TGTGCCAGCAGTTGGACAGGGATTCATAATTCACCCCTCCACTTT. Translation: CASSWTGIHNSPLHF. The rearrangement links TRBV2 to TRBJ1-6; 8 bases align to TRBD1. The CDR3 is made up of 15 amino acids. V lost 5 bases to trimming and J lost 5 bases; unmatched junction nucleotides: 5. The germline CDR1 and CDR2 sequences are SNHLY and FYNNEI.

This clone was recorded once. The chain couples TRBV13 to TRBJ2-1; D remains ambiguous. The length of the CDR3 is 11 residues. V was trimmed by 4 bases and J by 10 bases, leaving 8 bases between them. The germline gives CDR1 PRHDT, CDR2 FYEKMQ (reference sequence). The CDR3 region has the DNA TGTGCCAGCAGCTCGGAGAGGGAGCAGTTCTTC. It is translated as CASSSEREQFF. Based on the CDR3 plus reference TRBV13 and TRBJ2-1, the full variable domain is AAGVIQSPRHLIKEKRETATLKCYPIPRHDTVYWYQQGPGQDPQFLISFYEKMQSDKGSIPDRFSAQQFSDYHSELNMSSLELGDSALYFCASSSEREQFFGPGTRLTVL.

The rearrangement uses TRBV28 and TRBJ1-2; D is unresolved. Germline-derived CDR1 and CDR2 are MDHEN and SYDVKM. This CDR3 comprises 12 residues. V was trimmed by 2 bases and J by 4 bases, leaving 5 bases between them. The CDR3: CASSLTAYGYTF. For the CDR3, the DNA is TGTGCCAGCAGTTTAACAGCCTATGGCTACACCTTC.

The rearrangement joins TRBV6-4 to TRBJ2-1; D is ambiguous. Germline CDR1 and CDR2: MRHNA and SNTAGT. V lost 3 bases and J 6 bases, leaving 12 bases between the germline ends. The CDR3 spans 14 residues. CDR3 DNA sequence: TGTGCCAGCAGTGAGACTCGCCCTTCCAATGAGCAGTTCTTC. This codes for CASSETRPSNEQFF.

This sequence joins TRBV2 and TRBJ1-1, with D possibly TRBD1 on 6 matching bases. This CDR3 has 12 residues. In germline, CDR1 is SNHLY, CDR2 FYNNEI. V was clipped by 4 bases and J by 7 bases, with 10 bases between them. CDR3 nucleotides: TGTGCCAGCAGTGGAGGGGGTAGTGAAGCTTTCTTT. Translation gives CASSGGGSEAFF.